The entry that follows covers one TCR beta chain sequence. The antigen is undetermined. Investigators spread the genomic DNA of each subset evenly over several immunoSEQ plates. Libraries were prepared by immunoSEQ multiplex PCR; TCRdb keeps only in-frame clonotypes and omits some of them. The table includes roughly 2.5 million clones, approximately 90% detected once. This sample was included in a study of shared clonotypes between healthy human individuals. Germline values: CDR1 LNHDA, CDR2 SQIVND (reference sequence). CDR3 length: 13 residues. The V gene end was trimmed by 9 bases and the J gene end by 2 bases; junction bases not matched to a gene: 4. Study-wide points: As a rule, naive subsets had a larger estimated richness than memory subsets. Clonotypes shared by all four sorted-subset donors had higher generation probabilities than non-shared clonotypes.

The material sequenced was naive CD4+ T cells sorted from blood. The sample's subset: CD45RA+ positively selected. This clonotype originated in a man aged 18 to 29 in good health. The rearrangement joins TRBV19 to TRBJ1-3, with TRBD1 matching 7 bases. Here the CDR3 reads CASGTGAGNTIYF. CDR3 DNA: TGTGCCAGCGGAACAGGGGCTGGAAACACCATATATTTT.